This T cell receptor (beta chain) was recovered during a study of blood T cell repertoires in COVID-19. About the research overall: Samples representing acute and convalescent COVID-19 were sourced from the United States, Italy and Spain.

Clones were read by immunoSEQ multiplex PCR, and TCRdb kept only the in-frame ones, dropping some. The sample shows about 160,000 clones, more than 75% of them seen only once. With V trimmed by 0 bases and J by 11 bases, 8 bases remained unmatched. This CDR3 spans 14 amino acids. CDR1 LGHNA and CDR2 YNFKEQ come from the germline V gene. The genes are TRBV4-2 and TRBJ1-2, with 8 bases matching TRBD1. The receptor comes from a woman between 50 and 59 years old with COVID-19, enrolled during active disease. Sequenced: peripheral blood. The CDR3 nucleotides are TGTGCCAGCAGCCAAGATTGGCCAGGGGGCCGTTACACCTTC. Translating gives CASSQDWPGGRYTF.